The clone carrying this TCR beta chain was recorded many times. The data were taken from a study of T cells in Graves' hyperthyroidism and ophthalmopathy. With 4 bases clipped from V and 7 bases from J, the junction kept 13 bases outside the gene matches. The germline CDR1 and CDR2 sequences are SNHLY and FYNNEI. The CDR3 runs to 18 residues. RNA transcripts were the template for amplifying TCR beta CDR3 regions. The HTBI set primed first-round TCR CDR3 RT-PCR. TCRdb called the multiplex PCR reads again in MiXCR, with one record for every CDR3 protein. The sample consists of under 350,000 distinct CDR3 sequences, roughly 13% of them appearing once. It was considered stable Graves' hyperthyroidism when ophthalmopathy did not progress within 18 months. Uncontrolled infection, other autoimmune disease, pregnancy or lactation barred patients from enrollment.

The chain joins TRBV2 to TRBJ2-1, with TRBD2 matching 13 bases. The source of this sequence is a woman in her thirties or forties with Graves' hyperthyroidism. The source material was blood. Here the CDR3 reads CASSGGLAGARRDNEQFF. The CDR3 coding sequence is TGTGCCAGCAGTGGAGGACTAGCGGGAGCCAGGCGGGATAATGAGCAGTTCTTC.